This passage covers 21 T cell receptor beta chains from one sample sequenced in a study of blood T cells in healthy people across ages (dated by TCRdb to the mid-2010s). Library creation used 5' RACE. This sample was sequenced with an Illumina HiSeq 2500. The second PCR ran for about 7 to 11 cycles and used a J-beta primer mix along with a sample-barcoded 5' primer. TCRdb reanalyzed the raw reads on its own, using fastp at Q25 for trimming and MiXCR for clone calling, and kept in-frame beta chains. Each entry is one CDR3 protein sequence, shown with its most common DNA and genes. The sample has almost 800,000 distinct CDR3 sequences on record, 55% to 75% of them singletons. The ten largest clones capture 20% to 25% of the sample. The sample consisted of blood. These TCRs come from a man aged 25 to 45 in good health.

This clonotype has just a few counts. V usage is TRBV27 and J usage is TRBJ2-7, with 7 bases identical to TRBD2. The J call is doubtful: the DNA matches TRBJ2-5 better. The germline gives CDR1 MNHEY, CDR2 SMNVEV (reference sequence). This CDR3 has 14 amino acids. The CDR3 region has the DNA TGTGCCAGCATGAGTCTGGGGGAGGGCGGGACCCAGTACTTC. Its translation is CASMSLGEGGTQYF.

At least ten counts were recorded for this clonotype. The CDR3 here is CSVRGAGGDTQYF. CDR3 nucleotides: TGCAGCGTCCGGGGCGCCGGCGGAGATACGCAGTATTTT. This rearrangement joins TRBV29-1 to TRBJ2-3; D is tentatively TRBD1 or TRBD2 (5 bases each). Germline lookup yields CDR1 SQVTM and CDR2 ANQGSEA. The CDR3 covers 13 residues. The V gene lost 6 bases and the J gene lost 5 bases, with 15 bases spanning the gap.

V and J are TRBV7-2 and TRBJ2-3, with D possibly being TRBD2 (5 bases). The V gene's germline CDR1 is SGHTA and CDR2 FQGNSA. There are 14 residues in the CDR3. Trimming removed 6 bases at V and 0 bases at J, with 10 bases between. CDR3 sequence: CASRPAVSTDTQYF. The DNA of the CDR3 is TGTGCCAGCAGACCAGCGGTCAGCACAGATACGCAGTATTTT.

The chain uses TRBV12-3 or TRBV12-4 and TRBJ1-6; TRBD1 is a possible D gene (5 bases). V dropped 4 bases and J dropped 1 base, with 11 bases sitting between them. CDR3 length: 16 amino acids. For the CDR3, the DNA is TGTGCCAGCAGTTACGCCCGGGGGTCCTATAATTCACCCCTCCACTTT. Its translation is CASSYARGSYNSPLHF.

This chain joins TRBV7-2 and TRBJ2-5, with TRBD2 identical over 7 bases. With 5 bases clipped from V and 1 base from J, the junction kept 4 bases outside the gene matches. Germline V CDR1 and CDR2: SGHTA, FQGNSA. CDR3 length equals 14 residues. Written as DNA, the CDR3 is TGTGCCAGCAGCGACAGCGGGACCCAAGAGACCCAGTACTTC. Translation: CASSDSGTQETQYF.

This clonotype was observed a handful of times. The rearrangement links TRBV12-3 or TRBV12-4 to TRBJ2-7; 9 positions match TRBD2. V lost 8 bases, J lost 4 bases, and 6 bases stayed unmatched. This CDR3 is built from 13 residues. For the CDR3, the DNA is TGTGCCAGCGGAGCGGGAGGCTTTTACGAGCAGTACTTC. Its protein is CASGAGGFYEQYF.

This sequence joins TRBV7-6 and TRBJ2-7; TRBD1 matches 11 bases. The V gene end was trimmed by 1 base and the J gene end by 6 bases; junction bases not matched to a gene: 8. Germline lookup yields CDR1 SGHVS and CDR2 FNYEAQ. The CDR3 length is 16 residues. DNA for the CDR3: TGTGCCAGCAGCTTAGGCCCCGGGACAGGGGGATGCGAGCAGTACTTC. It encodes CASSLGPGTGGCEQYF.

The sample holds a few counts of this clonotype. CDR3 DNA: TGCAGTGCTAGACAGGCGGGGGGCTACACCTTC. Translating gives CSARQAGGYTF. The gene calls are TRBV20-1 and TRBJ1-2, with D unclear. Deletions cut 2 bases from V and 8 bases from J, with 9 bases between. The CDR3 totals 11 residues. Germline V gene sequence: CDR1 DFQATT, CDR2 SNEGSKA (reference sequence).

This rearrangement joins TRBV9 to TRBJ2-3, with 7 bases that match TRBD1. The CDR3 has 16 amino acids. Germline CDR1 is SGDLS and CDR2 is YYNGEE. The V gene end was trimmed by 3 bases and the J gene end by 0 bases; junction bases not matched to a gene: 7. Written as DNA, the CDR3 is TGTGCCAGCAGCGCGAACCCGGGACAGAGCACAGATACGCAGTATTTT. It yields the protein CASSANPGQSTDTQYF.

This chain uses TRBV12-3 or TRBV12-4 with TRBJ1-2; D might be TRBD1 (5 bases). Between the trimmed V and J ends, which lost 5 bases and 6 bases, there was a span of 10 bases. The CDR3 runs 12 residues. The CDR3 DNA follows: TGTGCCAGCAGTCGACAGCTTCATGGCTACACCTTC. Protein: CASSRQLHGYTF.

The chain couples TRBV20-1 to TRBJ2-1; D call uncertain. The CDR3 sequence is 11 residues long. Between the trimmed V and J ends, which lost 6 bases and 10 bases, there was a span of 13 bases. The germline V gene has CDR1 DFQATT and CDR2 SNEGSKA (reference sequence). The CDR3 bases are TGCAGTGCCACGAGCACCAGGGAGCAGTTCTTC. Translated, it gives CSATSTREQFF.

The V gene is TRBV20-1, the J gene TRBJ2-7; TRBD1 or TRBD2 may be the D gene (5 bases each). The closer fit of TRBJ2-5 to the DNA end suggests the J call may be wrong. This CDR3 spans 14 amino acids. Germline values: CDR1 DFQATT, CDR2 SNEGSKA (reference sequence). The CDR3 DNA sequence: TGCAGTGCCAAGCACGGGGACGTGACGGAGACCCAGTACTTC. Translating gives CSAKHGDVTETQYF.

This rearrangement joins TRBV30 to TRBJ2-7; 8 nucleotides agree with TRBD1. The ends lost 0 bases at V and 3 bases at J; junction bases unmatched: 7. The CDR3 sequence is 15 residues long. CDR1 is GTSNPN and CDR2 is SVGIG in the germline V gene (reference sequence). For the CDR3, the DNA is TGTGCCTGGAGTGTAGGGGGGACAGGCGGCTACGAGCAGTACTTC. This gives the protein CAWSVGGTGGYEQYF. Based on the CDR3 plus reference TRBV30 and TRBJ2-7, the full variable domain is SQTIHQWPATLVQPVGSPLSLECTVEGTSNPNLYWYRQAAGRGLQLLFYSVGIGQISSEVPQNLSASRPQDRQFILSSKKLLLSDSGFYLCAWSVGGTGGYEQYFGPGTRLTVT.

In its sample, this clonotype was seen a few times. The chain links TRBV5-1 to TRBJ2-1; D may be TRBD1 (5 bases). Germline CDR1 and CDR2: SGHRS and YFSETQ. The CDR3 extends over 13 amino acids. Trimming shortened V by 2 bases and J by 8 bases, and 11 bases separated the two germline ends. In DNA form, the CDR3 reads TGCGCCAGCAGCTTAACAGGCTTGGATGAGCAGTTCTTC. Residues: CASSLTGLDEQFF. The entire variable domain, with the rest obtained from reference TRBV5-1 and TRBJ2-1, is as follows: KAGVTQTPRYLIKTRGQQVTLSCSPISGHRSVSWYQQTPGQGLQFLFEYFSETQRNKGNFPGRFSGRQFSNSRSEMNVSTLELGDSALYLCASSLTGLDEQFFGPGTRLTVL.

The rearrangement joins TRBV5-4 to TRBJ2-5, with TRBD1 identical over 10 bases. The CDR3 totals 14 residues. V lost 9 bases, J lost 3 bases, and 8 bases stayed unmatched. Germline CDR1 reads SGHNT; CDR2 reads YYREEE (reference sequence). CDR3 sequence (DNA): TGTGCCACAGCCCGGGACAGGGGCGAAGAGACCCAGTACTTC. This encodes CATARDRGEETQYF.

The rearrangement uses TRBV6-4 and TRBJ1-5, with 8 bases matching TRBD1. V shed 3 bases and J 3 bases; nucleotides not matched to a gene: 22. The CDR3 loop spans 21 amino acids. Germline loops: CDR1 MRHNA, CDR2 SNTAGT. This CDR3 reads CASSESTSQDRGRRYNQPQHF. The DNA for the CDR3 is TGTGCCAGCAGTGAGTCAACGTCGCAAGACAGGGGCCGACGTTACAATCAGCCCCAGCATTTT.

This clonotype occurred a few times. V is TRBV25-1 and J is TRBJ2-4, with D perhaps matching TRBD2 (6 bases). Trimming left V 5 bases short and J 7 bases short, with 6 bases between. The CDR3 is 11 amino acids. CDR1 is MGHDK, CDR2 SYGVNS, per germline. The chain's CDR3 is CASSRGNIQYF. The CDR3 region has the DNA TGTGCCAGCAGTCGGGGGAACATTCAGTACTTC.

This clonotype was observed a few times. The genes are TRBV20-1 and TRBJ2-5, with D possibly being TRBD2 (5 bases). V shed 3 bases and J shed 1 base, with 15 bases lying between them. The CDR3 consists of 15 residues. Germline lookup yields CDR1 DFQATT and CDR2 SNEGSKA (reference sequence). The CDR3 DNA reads TGCAGTGCTAGTACTCGGCGGAGGCCCCAAGAGACCCAGTACTTC. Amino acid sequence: CSASTRRRPQETQYF.

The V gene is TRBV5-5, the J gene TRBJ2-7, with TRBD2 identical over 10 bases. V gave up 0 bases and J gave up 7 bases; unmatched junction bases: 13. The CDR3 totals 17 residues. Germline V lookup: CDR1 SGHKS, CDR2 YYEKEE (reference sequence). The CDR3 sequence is CASSLGGTSGIYNEQYF. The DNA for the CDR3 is TGTGCCAGCAGCTTGGGCGGCACTAGCGGGATTTACAATGAGCAGTACTTC.

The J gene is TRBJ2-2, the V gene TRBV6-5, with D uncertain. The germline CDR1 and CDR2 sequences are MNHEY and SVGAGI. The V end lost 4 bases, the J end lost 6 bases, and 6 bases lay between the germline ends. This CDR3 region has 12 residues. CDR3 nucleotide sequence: TGTGCCAGCAGTTTTGGATCCGGGGAGCTGTTTTTT. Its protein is CASSFGSGELFF.

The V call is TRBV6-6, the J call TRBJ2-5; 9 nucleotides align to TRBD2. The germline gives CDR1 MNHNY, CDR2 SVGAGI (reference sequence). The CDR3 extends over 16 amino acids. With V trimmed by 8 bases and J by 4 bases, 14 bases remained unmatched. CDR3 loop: CASRNSGRAAGETQYF. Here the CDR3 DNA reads TGTGCCAGCCGCAATAGCGGGAGAGCCGCCGGAGAGACCCAGTACTTC.